This entry lists 30 T cell receptor beta chains sequenced from one sample in a study of post-analysis software for immune sequencing data. Study results and limitations: The five TRBV segments detected at higher frequency in patients than in controls included TRBV5-6, TRBV5-1 and TRBV20-1.

Antigen specificity for these receptors is unknown. Included in the TCR beta cDNA libraries were unique molecular identifiers. TCRdb fed the PCR reads into MiXCR, producing one record per CDR3 protein. The sample records about 760,000 distinct CDR3 sequences, about 27% being singletons. Sequencing was done on a sample of blood. These receptors all stem from a girl aged 10 to 17 with multiple sclerosis.

This clonotype has only a few counts. The V gene is TRBV20-1, the J gene TRBJ1-5; no clear D gene. The CDR3 is 13 amino acids. V lost 0 bases to trimming and J lost 7 bases, with 10 bases between them. The germline gives CDR1 DFQATT, CDR2 SNEGSKA (reference sequence). CDR3 nucleotides: TGCAGTGCTAGAGATGATGGGAGCCAGCCCCAGCATTTT. Protein product: CSARDDGSQPQHF.

In its sample, this clonotype was seen a few times. The chain links TRBV4-1 to TRBJ1-1; weak D call: TRBD1 (6 bases). V dropped 1 base and J dropped 3 bases, with 15 bases sitting between them. This CDR3 is 16 amino acids long. Germline values: CDR1 MGHRA, CDR2 YSYEKL. The CDR3 DNA reads as TGCGCCAGCAGCCAAGGATGGGGGCGGGAGGACACTGAAGCTTTCTTT. Protein sequence: CASSQGWGREDTEAFF.

There are a few counts of this clonotype. The rearrangement joins TRBV20-1 to TRBJ1-2; D might be TRBD1 (5 bases). The CDR3 has 13 amino acids. Germline V lookup: CDR1 DFQATT, CDR2 SNEGSKA (reference sequence). In DNA, the CDR3 is TGCAGCCCAGTTAGTGGCAGGGACTATGGCTACACCTTC. Translated, it gives CSPVSGRDYGYTF.

CDR3 DNA sequence: TGTGCCAGCAGTACGGACAGTCTAAATCAGCCCCAGCATTTT. This encodes CASSTDSLNQPQHF. The chain uses TRBV2 and TRBJ1-5; D possibly corresponds to TRBD1 (6 bases). The germline gives CDR1 SNHLY, CDR2 FYNNEI. CDR3 length: 14 amino acids. V lost 5 bases and J 4 bases, leaving 12 bases between the germline ends.

Notes on this clonotype: At one of its ends the junction is not consistent with the germline gene, which may arise from a read error. The V call is TRBV4-1, the J call TRBJ2-3; weak D call: TRBD1 (5 bases). The CDR3 loop spans 16 amino acids. The germline V gene encodes CDR1 MGHRA and CDR2 YSYEKL. CDR3 sequence reads: CASSQDSAPSTGTQYF. CDR3 DNA sequence: TGCGCCAGCAGCCAAGACTCCGCGCCCAGCACAGGTACGCAGTATTTT.

The rearrangement joins TRBV9 to TRBJ1-2, with D possibly TRBD1 on 5 matching bases. The V end lost 3 bases, the J end lost 2 bases, and 8 bases lay between the germline ends. CDR3 length equals 13 residues. Germline CDR1 is SGDLS and CDR2 is YYNGEE. CDR3 amino acids: CASSEDTNYGYTF. The CDR3 DNA reads as TGTGCCAGCAGCGAGGACACAAACTATGGCTACACCTTC.

A remark on this clonotype: The junction departs from germline at one end; a sequencing error may be responsible. The V gene is TRBV5-1, the J gene TRBJ1-1, with D perhaps TRBD1 (5 bases). Looked up from germline, CDR1 is SGHRS and CDR2 is YFSETQ. There are 14 residues in the CDR3. The CDR3 loop reads CASSFGGLNTEAFF. The CDR3, as DNA: TGTGCCAGCAGCTTTGGGGGGTTGAACACTGAAGCTTTCTTT.

The CDR3 region has the DNA TGTGCCAGCACGGAGGGATACTATGGCTACACCTTC. Amino acids: CASTEGYYGYTF. The chain combines TRBV2 with TRBJ1-2, with D unresolved. The length of the CDR3 is 12 residues. Per the germline V gene, CDR1 is SNHLY and CDR2 is FYNNEI. With 7 bases removed from V and 3 bases from J, the gap between germline ends came to 9 bases.

This clonotype was picked up a small number of times. V is TRBV7-8 and J is TRBJ2-3; D possibly uses TRBD1 or TRBD2 (5 bases each). This CDR3 has 14 residues. Germline-derived CDR1 and CDR2 are SGHVS and FQNEAQ. V was shortened by 3 bases and J by 5 bases, with 12 bases between the two germline ends. The CDR3 spells CASSLGVVGDTQYF. In DNA form, the CDR3 reads TGTGCCAGCAGCTTGGGGGTTGTAGGAGATACGCAGTATTTT. The full variable domain, rest sourced from reference TRBV7-8 and TRBJ2-3, is GAGVSQSPRYKVAKRGQDVALRCDPISGHVSLFWYQQALGQGPEFLTYFQNEAQLDKSGLPSDRFFAERPEGSVSTLKIQRTQQEDSAVYLCASSLGVVGDTQYFGPGTRLTVL.

The sample holds a few counts of this clonotype. The chain couples TRBV3-1 to TRBJ2-7, with D perhaps TRBD2 (6 bases). The CDR3 consists of 17 residues. Germline V gene data show CDR1 as LGHDT and CDR2 as YNNKEL (reference sequence). Trimming cost V 4 bases and J 3 bases, with 22 bases left between them. The CDR3 loop is CASSRGPGLQANYEQYF. The CDR3 bases are TGTGCCAGCAGCCGAGGTCCGGGACTCCAAGCAAACTACGAGCAGTACTTC.

In this sample, this clonotype turned up many times. CDR3: CSVARQMAFEQYF. For the CDR3, the DNA is TGCAGCGTTGCGCGGCAGATGGCTTTTGAGCAGTACTTC. The chain employs TRBV29-1 and TRBJ2-7; D gene uncertain. V gave up 4 bases and J gave up 7 bases, with 17 bases separating them. Germline V gene lookup returns CDR1 SQVTM and CDR2 ANQGSEA. The CDR3 extends over 13 amino acids.

This clonotype was seen at least ten times. The chain couples TRBV5-1 to TRBJ1-2, with 8 bases aligning to TRBD1. The CDR3 is made up of 13 amino acids. The germline gives CDR1 SGHRS, CDR2 YFSETQ. V lost 5 bases to trimming and J lost 4 bases; unmatched junction nucleotides: 4. The CDR3 DNA follows: TGCGCCAGCAGTAGGGACAGGCCCTATGGCTACACCTTC. Protein product: CASSRDRPYGYTF.

V and J are TRBV7-2 and TRBJ2-7; 9 bases agree with TRBD2. V was pared by 0 bases and J by 6 bases, with 3 bases of the junction left unmatched. Germline V lookup: CDR1 SGHTA, CDR2 FQGNSA. The CDR3 covers 14 residues. The CDR3 reads CASSLALAGSEQYF. The CDR3 DNA sequence: TGTGCCAGCAGCTTAGCTCTAGCGGGAAGCGAGCAGTACTTC.

The rearrangement links TRBV29-1 to TRBJ2-3, with 8 bases that match TRBD2. In germline, CDR1 is SQVTM, CDR2 ANQGSEA. This CDR3 is 15 amino acids long. The J segment lost 6 bases and the V segment lost 1 base, leaving 9 bases of the junction unmatched. The CDR3: CSVEVPAGVSDTQYF. The CDR3 DNA reads TGCAGCGTTGAAGTGCCAGCGGGAGTTTCCGATACGCAGTATTTT.

Only a few counts were recorded for this clonotype. V and J are TRBV25-1 and TRBJ1-4; D may be TRBD1 (5 bases). The CDR3 has 15 amino acids. The V and J ends lost 6 bases and 8 bases respectively, with 19 bases between them. The germline V gene encodes CDR1 MGHDK and CDR2 SYGVNS. The CDR3 here is CASSPAGPRWEKLFF. CDR3 in DNA: TGTGCCAGCAGCCCGGCGGGACCGAGGTGGGAAAAACTGTTTTTT.

The V call is TRBV5-1, the J call TRBJ2-7; 7 bases are shared with TRBD1. CDR3 length: 15 residues. Germline lookup yields CDR1 SGHRS and CDR2 YFSETQ. J was trimmed by 5 bases and V by 5 bases; bases with no gene match: 13. DNA for the CDR3: TGCGCCAGCAGTCGACTAAAAAACGACAGGGACGAGCAGTACTTC. Translated, it gives CASSRLKNDRDEQYF. Based on the CDR3 plus reference TRBV5-1 and TRBJ2-7, the full variable domain is KAGVTQTPRYLIKTRGQQVTLSCSPISGHRSVSWYQQTPGQGLQFLFEYFSETQRNKGNFPGRFSGRQFSNSRSEMNVSTLELGDSALYLCASSRLKNDRDEQYFGPGTRLTVT.

This clonotype was counted only a few times. The V call is TRBV7-2, the J call TRBJ2-7; D call uncertain. V lost 0 bases and J lost 5, with 11 bases in between. Germline lookup yields CDR1 SGHTA and CDR2 FQGNSA. There are 14 residues in the CDR3. CDR3 sequence reads: CASSLAGSGHEQYF. The DNA of the CDR3 is TGTGCCAGCAGCTTAGCAGGTTCTGGCCACGAGCAGTACTTC.

The CDR3 region is CASSQQGAGQPQHF. CDR3 sequence (DNA): TGTGCCAGCAGCCAACAGGGGGCTGGTCAGCCCCAGCATTTT. The chain has TRBV12-3 or TRBV12-4 and TRBJ1-5; 9 bases align to TRBD1. There are 14 residues in the CDR3. Trimming cost V 6 bases and J 6 bases; bases outside gene matches: 6.

The J gene is TRBJ1-6, the V gene TRBV5-5, with D unclear. Germline assignment: CDR1 SGHKS and CDR2 YYEKEE (reference sequence). V was shortened by 0 bases and J by 9 bases, with 13 bases between the two germline ends. The CDR3 runs 15 residues. Here the CDR3 DNA reads TGTGCCAGCAGCTTGGACCGAGGGTTCGGTTCACCCCTCCACTTT. This gives the protein CASSLDRGFGSPLHF.

The gene calls are TRBV27 and TRBJ2-1, with no clear D. Looked up from germline, CDR1 is MNHEY and CDR2 is SMNVEV (reference sequence). V shed 6 bases and J shed 0 bases, with 15 bases lying between them. The CDR3 sequence is 16 residues long. This CDR3 reads CASSPDHPSSYNEQFF. CDR3 sequence (DNA): TGTGCCAGCAGCCCCGACCACCCGAGCTCCTACAATGAGCAGTTCTTC.

This rearrangement joins TRBV11-2 to TRBJ2-2; 15 nucleotides agree with TRBD2. The CDR3 loop spans 23 amino acids. The J segment lost 4 bases and the V segment lost 5 bases, leaving 23 bases of the junction unmatched. Germline V lookup: CDR1 SGHAT, CDR2 FQNNGV. In DNA, the CDR3 is TGTGCCAGCAGCGGAGGACTAGCGGGAGGGCCGAAAGTCATCGGGGGGATCACCGGGGAGCTGTTTTTT. Its translation is CASSGGLAGGPKVIGGITGELFF.

This clonotype was counted between two and nine times. The gene calls are TRBV6-5 and TRBJ2-2; 8 bases align to TRBD1. The CDR3 covers 14 residues. The V gene's germline CDR1 is MNHEY and CDR2 SVGAGI. V shed 5 bases and J 3 bases; nucleotides not matched to a gene: 2. The CDR3 here is CASSRDRYTGELFF. CDR3 nucleotide sequence: TGTGCCAGCAGTAGGGACAGGTACACCGGGGAGCTGTTTTTT.

The table lists this clonotype with a few counts. The V gene is TRBV27, the J gene TRBJ2-7; D might be TRBD2 (6 bases). The CDR3 loop spans 14 amino acids. The germline V gene encodes CDR1 MNHEY and CDR2 SMNVEV (reference sequence). Trimming took 5 bases from V and 6 from J, leaving 17 bases between them. CDR3 sequence reads: CASSGLVGAGEQYF. The CDR3, as DNA: TGTGCCAGCAGTGGCCTAGTGGGAGCGGGCGAGCAGTACTTC.

The gene calls are TRBV9 and TRBJ2-3; the match to TRBD1 covers 11 bases. The CDR3 has 15 amino acids. Germline CDR1 is SGDLS and CDR2 is YYNGEE. The J segment lost 4 bases and the V segment lost 4 bases, leaving 5 bases of the junction unmatched. The CDR3 sequence: CASSFGQGAADTQYF. The CDR3, as DNA: TGTGCCAGCAGCTTTGGACAGGGGGCGGCAGATACGCAGTATTTT.

This clonotype was observed a few times. This chain joins TRBV7-8 and TRBJ1-5; maybe TRBD1 (6 bases). Per germline, CDR1 SGHVS and CDR2 FQNEAQ. V was cut by 4 bases and J by 3 bases, with 16 bases left in between. CDR3 length: 16 residues. CDR3 loop: CASSSPRGANNQPQHF. CDR3 bases: TGTGCCAGCAGCTCCCCTCGGGGGGCGAACAATCAGCCCCAGCATTTT. The full variable domain, in which reference TRBV7-8 and TRBJ1-5 provide the parts outside the CDR3, is GAGVSQSPRYKVAKRGQDVALRCDPISGHVSLFWYQQALGQGPEFLTYFQNEAQLDKSGLPSDRFFAERPEGSVSTLKIQRTQQEDSAVYLCASSSPRGANNQPQHFGDGTRLSIL.

The chain employs TRBV6-6 and TRBJ1-4, with D possibly matching TRBD1 (5 bases). CDR1 is MNHNY, CDR2 SVGAGI, per germline (reference sequence). The CDR3 has 12 amino acids. Trimming took 11 bases from V and 0 from J, leaving 7 bases between them. CDR3 sequence: CAAGTTNEKLFF. CDR3 nucleotide sequence: TGTGCCGCAGGGACAACTAATGAAAAACTGTTTTTT.

This chain links TRBV20-1 with TRBJ2-7, with a weak D call TRBD2 (6 bases). Germline V gene lookup returns CDR1 DFQATT and CDR2 SNEGSKA (reference sequence). This CDR3 region has 15 residues. The V gene lost 6 bases and the J gene lost 0 bases, with 18 bases spanning the gap. In nucleotides, the CDR3 is TGCAGTGCCAAAGGGTTAGCGGACCGCTCCTACGAGCAGTACTTC. Translation gives CSAKGLADRSYEQYF.

The chain uses TRBV21-1 and TRBJ2-5; TRBD1, the table's D call, was not compared with the DNA. TRBV21-1 is an annotated pseudogene. CDR3 length: 13 amino acids. For the CDR3, the DNA is TGTGCCAGCAGCAATCGGAACCCCTGGGGGCAGTACTTC. Its translation is CASSNRNPWGQYF.

V is TRBV24-1 and J is TRBJ2-3, with TRBD1 as a possible D gene (5 bases). This CDR3 contains 15 residues. The V gene lost 3 bases and the J gene lost 0 bases, with 9 bases spanning the gap. Germline CDR1 KGHDR, CDR2 SFDVKD. The CDR3 DNA reads TGTGCCACCAGTGATCAGGGCAGAAGCACAGATACGCAGTATTTT. Its translation: CATSDQGRSTDTQYF.

The chain has TRBV6-5 and TRBJ2-3, with D maybe TRBD2 (5 bases). The CDR3 is made up of 13 amino acids. CDR1 MNHEY and CDR2 SVGAGI come from the germline V gene. V lost 2 bases and J 6 bases, leaving 9 bases between the germline ends. The CDR3 protein is CASSYDQRDTQYF. CDR3 in DNA: TGTGCCAGCAGTTACGACCAGCGGGATACGCAGTATTTT.